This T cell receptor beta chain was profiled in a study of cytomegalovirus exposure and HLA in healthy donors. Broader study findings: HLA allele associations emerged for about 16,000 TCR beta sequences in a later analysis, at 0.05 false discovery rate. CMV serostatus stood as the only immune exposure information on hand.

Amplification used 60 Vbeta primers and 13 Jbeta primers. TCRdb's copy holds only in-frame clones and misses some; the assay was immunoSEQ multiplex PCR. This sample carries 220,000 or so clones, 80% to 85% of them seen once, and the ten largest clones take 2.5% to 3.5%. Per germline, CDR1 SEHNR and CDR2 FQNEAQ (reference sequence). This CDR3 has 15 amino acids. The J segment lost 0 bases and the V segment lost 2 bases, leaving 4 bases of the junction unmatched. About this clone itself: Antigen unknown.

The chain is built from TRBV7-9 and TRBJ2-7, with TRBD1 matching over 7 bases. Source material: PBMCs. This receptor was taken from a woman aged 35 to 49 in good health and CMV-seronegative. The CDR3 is CASSLQTGLSYEQYF. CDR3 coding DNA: TGTGCCAGCAGCTTACAGACAGGGCTCTCCTACGAGCAGTACTTC.